The 4 T cell receptor beta chains below come from one sample, sequenced in a study of shared clonotypes between healthy human individuals. Libraries were prepared by immunoSEQ multiplex PCR; TCRdb keeps only in-frame clonotypes and omits some of them. The sample yields roughly 2.5 million clones, about 92% seen once. Sequencing used naive CD4+ T cells sorted from blood. Subset given: CD45RA+ positively selected. These receptors all come from a man younger than 35 in good health.

This chain connects TRBV30 to TRBJ1-5; tentative D call: TRBD1 (5 bases). The CDR3 length is 15 residues. CDR1 GTSNPN and CDR2 SVGIG come from the germline V gene (reference sequence). The V gene lost 4 bases and the J gene lost 6 bases, with 19 bases spanning the gap. Here the CDR3 DNA reads TGTGCCTGGACCACAGGAGGGGTTGCCGGTCAGCCCCAGCATTTT. Protein: CAWTTGGVAGQPQHF.

This chain joins TRBV7-9 and TRBJ2-1, with TRBD2 matching over 9 bases. The CDR3 extends over 19 amino acids. CDR1 is SEHNR, CDR2 FQNEAQ, per germline (reference sequence). Unmatched junction bases numbered 15, after V lost 5 bases and J lost 1 base. DNA of the CDR3: TGTGCCAGCAGCCCCCGGAGGGATAGCGGGAGCCTTTCCTACAATGAGCAGTTCTTC. Protein: CASSPRRDSGSLSYNEQFF. Combining the CDR3 with reference TRBV7-9 and TRBJ2-1 gives the whole variable domain DTGVSQNPRHKITKRGQNVTFRCDPISEHNRLYWYRQTLGQGPEFLTYFQNEAQLEKSRLLSDRFSAERPKGSFSTLEIQRTEQGDSAMYLCASSPRRDSGSLSYNEQFFGPGTRLTVL.

The genes are TRBV30 and TRBJ2-2; 12 bases agree with TRBD2. This CDR3 has 15 residues. V lost 2 bases to trimming and J lost 5 bases; unmatched junction nucleotides: 3. Germline assignment: CDR1 GTSNPN and CDR2 SVGIG (reference sequence). The CDR3 loop is CAWSTSGRPTGELFF. CDR3 sequence (DNA): TGTGCCTGGAGTACTAGCGGGAGGCCTACCGGGGAGCTGTTTTTT.

The chain recombines TRBV6-1 with TRBJ1-1; D is ambiguous. The CDR3 is 14 residues long. In germline, CDR1 is MNHNS, CDR2 SASEGT. V shed 10 bases and J shed 0 bases, with 15 bases lying between them. Here the CDR3 DNA reads TGTGCCACTCGGTGGGGAAACTTGAACACTGAAGCTTTCTTT. This translates into CATRWGNLNTEAFF.